This T cell receptor (beta chain) was recorded in a study of a mutant IDH1 vaccine in newly diagnosed glioma. Study at large: It was at week 35 that visit V12 occurred, and at week 47 that visit V13 did.

Libraries were prepared by immunoSEQ multiplex PCR; TCRdb keeps only in-frame clonotypes and omits some of them. This table holds fewer than 60,000 clones, approximately 65% found once. CDR1 LNHDA and CDR2 SQIVND come from the germline V gene (reference sequence). CDR3 length: 14 residues. J lost 0 bases, V lost 6 bases, and 3 bases had no gene match. Time point reported: week 47, end of study. Vaccine doses each comprised 300 ug of mutant IDH1 20-mer peptide, with topical imiquimod. At weeks 1, 3, 5, 7, 11, 15, 19 and 23, patients received a vaccination, eight in all. Notes on the study in general: Vaccine-induced immune responses were detected in 93.3% of patients.

Details on this clone: Its antigen is unknown.

This sequence originates from a man aged 40-49 years with glioma. Some clones in this sample may be carry-over from other donors' samples. The chain combines TRBV19 with TRBJ1-1; 8 nucleotides match TRBD1. The sample here was peripheral blood mononuclear cells (PBMCs), taken from a glioma patient whose treatment included an IDH1 peptide vaccine. The CDR3 nucleotides read TGTGCCAGTAGATGGACAGGGATGAACACTGAAGCTTTCTTT. Encoded protein: CASRWTGMNTEAFF. The variable domain in full, with the rest retrieved from reference TRBV19 and TRBJ1-1, is DGGITQSPKYLFRKEGQNVTLSCEQNLNHDAMYWYRQDPGQGLRLIYYSQIVNDFQKGDIAEGYSVSREKKESFPLTVTSAQKNPTAFYLCASRWTGMNTEAFFGQGTRLTVV.